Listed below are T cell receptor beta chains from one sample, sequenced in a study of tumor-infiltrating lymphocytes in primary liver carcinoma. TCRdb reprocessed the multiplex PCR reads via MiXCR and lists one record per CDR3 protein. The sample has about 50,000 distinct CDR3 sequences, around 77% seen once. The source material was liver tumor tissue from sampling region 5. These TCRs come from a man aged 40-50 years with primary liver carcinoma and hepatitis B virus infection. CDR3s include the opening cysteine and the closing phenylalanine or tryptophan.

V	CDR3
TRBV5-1	CASIFGGTVANVLTF
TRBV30	CAWSVEDFSYEQYF
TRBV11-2	CVSSLEVLSYVQYF
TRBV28	CASSLNGRAGNEQFF
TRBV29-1	CSVPTAGSQGFSATQYF
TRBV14	CASSAVSGWVNDEQSF
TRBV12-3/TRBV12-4	CASTHSGIYEQYF
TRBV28	CVSSSALALSGANVLTF
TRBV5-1	CASSLRRFEEDIQYF
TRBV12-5	CVSGLQVDEQFF
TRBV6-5	CASRGRGYLPLHF
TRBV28	CASSSGLEGGNTGELFF
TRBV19	CASSGGGGETQYF
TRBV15	CATSRGSGNTIYF
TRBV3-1	CSSSQTYEQYF
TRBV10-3	CARAGTDHAPQHF
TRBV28	CASSFALSGGAAYEQNF
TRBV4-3	CASSQEGNLPDTAQYF
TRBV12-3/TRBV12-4	CTSSFKSGTEAFF
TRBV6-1	CTSIPWGVSTGELFF
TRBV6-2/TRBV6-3	CASVRGGRDMETQYF
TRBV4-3	CASSPGGAVGSEQFF